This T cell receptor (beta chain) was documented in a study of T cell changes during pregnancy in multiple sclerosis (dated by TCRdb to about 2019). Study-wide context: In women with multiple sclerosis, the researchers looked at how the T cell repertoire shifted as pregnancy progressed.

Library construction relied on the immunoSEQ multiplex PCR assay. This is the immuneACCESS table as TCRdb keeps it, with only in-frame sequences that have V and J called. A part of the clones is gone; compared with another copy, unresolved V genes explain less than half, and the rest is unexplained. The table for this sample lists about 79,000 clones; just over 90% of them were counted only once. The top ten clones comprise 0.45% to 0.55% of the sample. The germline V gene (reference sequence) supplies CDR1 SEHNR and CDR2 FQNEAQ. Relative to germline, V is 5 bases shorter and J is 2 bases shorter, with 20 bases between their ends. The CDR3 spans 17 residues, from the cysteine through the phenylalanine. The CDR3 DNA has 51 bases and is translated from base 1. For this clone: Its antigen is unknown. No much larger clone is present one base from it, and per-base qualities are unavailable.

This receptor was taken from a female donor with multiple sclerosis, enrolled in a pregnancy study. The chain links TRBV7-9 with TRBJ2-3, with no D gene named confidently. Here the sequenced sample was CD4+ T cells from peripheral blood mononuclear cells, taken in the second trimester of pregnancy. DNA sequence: TGTGCCAGCAGCCCCCGAATAGGCAGCAGGCCCACAGATACGCAGTATTTT. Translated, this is CASSPRIGSRPTDTQYF. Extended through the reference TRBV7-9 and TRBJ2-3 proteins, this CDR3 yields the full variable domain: DTGVSQNPRHKITKRGQNVTFRCDPISEHNRLYWYRQTLGQGPEFLTYFQNEAQLEKSRLLSDRFSAERPKGSFSTLEIQRTEQGDSAMYLCASSPRIGSRPTDTQYFGPGTRLTVL.